This TCR beta chain was recorded in a study of siplizumab effects on memory and regulatory T cells. Generated by immunoSEQ multiplex PCR, the TCRdb table keeps only in-frame clones and is missing some. The sample lists over 80,000 clones, about 95% occurring once. From germline, CDR1 is GTSNPN and CDR2 SVGIG (reference sequence). Trimming removed 4 bases from V and 2 bases from J, with 12 bases in between. The CDR3 has 14 residues. The source is a human donor in good health. Sequencing was carried out using non-Treg CD4+ T cells sorted from blood. This chain joins TRBV30 and TRBJ1-3; tentative D call: TRBD1 (5 bases). The CDR3 sequence: CAWTGGDPGNTIYF. As DNA, the CDR3 is TGTGCCTGGACGGGCGGGGACCCTGGAAACACCATATATTTT.